These 8 T cell receptor beta chains were sequenced from one sample in a study of OX40 agonist ivuxolimab in advanced cancers. The table came from immunoSEQ multiplex PCR; TCRdb's copy has only in-frame clones and leaves some out. This table has about 82,000 clones, approximately 87% appearing once. Source: CD4+ or CD8+ T cells sorted from blood, taken in a trial of the OX40 agonist ivuxolimab. These receptors all come from an adult with an advanced solid tumor such as melanoma, head and neck, liver or kidney cancer.

This clone was detected once. J is TRBJ2-7 and V is TRBV6-6; possibly TRBD1 or TRBD2 for D (6 bases each). With 6 bases removed from V and 6 bases from J, the gap between germline ends came to 15 bases. The CDR3 totals 13 residues. Germline CDR1 reads MNHNY; CDR2 reads SVGAGI (reference sequence). The CDR3 bases are TGTGCCAGCAGCCCGGGGGCTGCCACCGAGCAGTACTTC. It translates to CASSPGAATEQYF.

The rearrangement joins TRBV19 to TRBJ2-5; 9 nucleotides align to TRBD1. The CDR3 has 13 amino acids. Per germline, CDR1 LNHDA and CDR2 SQIVND (reference sequence). V was pared by 5 bases and J by 5 bases, with 3 bases of the junction left unmatched. The CDR3 region is CASSGGQGETQYF. In nucleotides, the CDR3 is TGTGCCAGTAGTGGGGGACAGGGTGAGACCCAGTACTTC.

The chain uses TRBV5-1 and TRBJ1-1, with D perhaps matching TRBD1 (6 bases). This CDR3 is built from 15 residues. Trimming left V 1 base short and J 3 bases short, with 13 bases between. Germline CDR1 is SGHRS and CDR2 is YFSETQ. The CDR3 protein is CASSLSGARDTEAFF. CDR3 nucleotides: TGCGCCAGCAGCTTGTCGGGGGCTAGGGACACTGAAGCTTTCTTT.

This sequence joins TRBV7-2 and TRBJ1-1; perhaps TRBD1 as D (5 bases). The V end lost 2 bases, the J end lost 5 bases, and 12 bases lay between the germline ends. The germline V gene encodes CDR1 SGHTA and CDR2 FQGNSA. The CDR3 loop spans 14 amino acids. The CDR3 nucleotides are TGTGCCAGCAGCTTAAGTGCAGGGCGGACTGAAGCTTTCTTT. Encoded protein: CASSLSAGRTEAFF.

The chain carries TRBV2 and TRBJ1-5, with TRBD1 matching over 7 bases. The J segment lost 5 bases and the V segment lost 3 bases, leaving 4 bases of the junction unmatched. Germline loops: CDR1 SNHLY, CDR2 FYNNEI. The CDR3 covers 14 residues. The CDR3 reads CASSEIQGDQPQHF. CDR3 bases: TGTGCCAGCAGTGAGATCCAGGGGGATCAGCCCCAGCATTTT.

The chain has TRBV6-1 and TRBJ2-1, with 10 nucleotides matching TRBD2. CDR1 is MNHNS, CDR2 SASEGT, per germline. The CDR3 covers 17 residues. V dropped 0 bases and J dropped 4; count of bases not matched to a gene: 6. CDR3 nucleotides: TGTGCCAGCAGTGAAGCGCTGGTACTAGCGGGGTACAATGAGCAGTTCTTC. The encoded protein is CASSEALVLAGYNEQFF.

This clone was counted between two and nine times. This rearrangement joins TRBV5-6 to TRBJ2-5; D not certain. Germline assignment: CDR1 SGHDT and CDR2 YYEEEE. This CDR3 is built from 13 residues. Trimming left V 1 base short and J 5 bases short, with 9 bases between. CDR3 in DNA: TGTGCCAGCAGCTTGTTTGTTTCGGAGACCCAGTACTTC. It codes for CASSLFVSETQYF.

The chain recombines TRBV7-2 with TRBJ1-2, with D unresolved. Per the germline V gene, CDR1 is SGHTA and CDR2 is FQGNSA. The CDR3 has 14 amino acids. V was clipped by 1 base and J by 7 bases, with 13 bases between them. The CDR3 sequence: CASSLDGAYTGYTF. The DNA for the CDR3 is TGTGCCAGCAGCTTAGACGGAGCTTATACTGGCTACACCTTC. Looking up the rest from reference TRBV7-2 and TRBJ1-2 gives the full variable domain: GAGVSQSPSNKVTEKGKDVELRCDPISGHTALYWYRQSLGQGLEFLIYFQGNSAPDKSGLPSDRFSAERTGGSVSTLTIQRTQQEDSAVYLCASSLDGAYTGYTFGSGTRLTVV.